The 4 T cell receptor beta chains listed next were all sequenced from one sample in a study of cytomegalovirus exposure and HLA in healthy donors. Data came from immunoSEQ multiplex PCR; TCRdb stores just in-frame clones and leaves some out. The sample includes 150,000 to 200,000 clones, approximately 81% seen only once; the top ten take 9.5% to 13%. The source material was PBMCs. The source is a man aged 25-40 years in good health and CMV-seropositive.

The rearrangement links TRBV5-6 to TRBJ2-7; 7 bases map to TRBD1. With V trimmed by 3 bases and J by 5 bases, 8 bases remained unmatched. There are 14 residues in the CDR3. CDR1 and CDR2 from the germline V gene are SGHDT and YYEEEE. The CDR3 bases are TGTGCCAGCAGCTCGAACAGGGGTAAGGACGAGCAGTACTTC. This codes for CASSSNRGKDEQYF.

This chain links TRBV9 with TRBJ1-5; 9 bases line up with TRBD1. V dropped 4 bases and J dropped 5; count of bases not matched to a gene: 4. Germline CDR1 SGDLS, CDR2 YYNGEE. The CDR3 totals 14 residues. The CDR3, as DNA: TGTGCCAGCAGCCTATGGGACAGGGATCAGCCCCAGCATTTT. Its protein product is CASSLWDRDQPQHF. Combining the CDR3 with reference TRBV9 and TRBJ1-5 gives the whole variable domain DSGVTQTPKHLITATGQRVTLRCSPRSGDLSVYWYQQSLDQGLQFLIQYYNGEERAKGNILERFSAQQFPDLHSELNLSSLELGDSALYFCASSLWDRDQPQHFGDGTRLSIL.

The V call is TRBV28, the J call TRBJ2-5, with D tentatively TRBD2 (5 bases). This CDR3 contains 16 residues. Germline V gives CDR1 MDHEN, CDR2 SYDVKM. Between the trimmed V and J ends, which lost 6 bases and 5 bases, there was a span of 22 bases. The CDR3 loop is CASSYPNHGSGETQYF. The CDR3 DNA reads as TGTGCCAGCAGCTACCCAAACCACGGCTCGGGGGAGACCCAGTACTTC. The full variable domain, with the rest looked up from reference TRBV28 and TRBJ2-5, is DVKVTQSSRYLVKRTGEKVFLECVQDMDHENMFWYRQDPGLGLRLIYFSYDVKMKEKGDIPEGYSVSREKKERFSLILESASTNQTSMYLCASSYPNHGSGETQYFGPGTRLLVL.

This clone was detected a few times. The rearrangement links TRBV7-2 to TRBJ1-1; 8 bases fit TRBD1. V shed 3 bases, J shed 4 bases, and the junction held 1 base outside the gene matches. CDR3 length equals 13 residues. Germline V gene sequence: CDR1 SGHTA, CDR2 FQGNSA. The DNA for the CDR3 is TGTGCCAGCAGCTTCACAGGGGGCACTGAAGCTTTCTTT. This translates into CASSFTGGTEAFF. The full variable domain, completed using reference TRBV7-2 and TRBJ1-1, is GAGVSQSPSNKVTEKGKDVELRCDPISGHTALYWYRQSLGQGLEFLIYFQGNSAPDKSGLPSDRFSAERTGGSVSTLTIQRTQQEDSAVYLCASSFTGGTEAFFGQGTRLTVV.